The 8 T cell receptor beta chains presented below share a single source sample, sequenced in a study of beta chain features in type 1 diabetes. Reverse transcription of all isolated RNA meant that expressed TCRB transcripts were sequenced. This table comes from immunoSEQ multiplex PCR, and its TCRdb copy is limited to in-frame clones, with some not included. The data hold roughly 180,000 clones, with about 12% observed a single time. The source material was central memory CD4+ T cells from blood. The receptors stem from a woman aged 18-29 years in good health.

The rearrangement uses TRBV2 and TRBJ2-1; 10 nucleotides line up with TRBD1. The CDR3 loop spans 15 amino acids. Germline assignment: CDR1 SNHLY and CDR2 FYNNEI. J was trimmed by 5 bases and V by 5 bases; bases with no gene match: 6. The CDR3 region has the DNA TGTGCCAGCAGTCGGGGACAGGGGCAGAACAATGAGCAGTTCTTC. Protein product: CASSRGQGQNNEQFF.

This clone was seen only a few times. A much larger clone differs from this one at a single base, so this may be a read error. The chain carries TRBV2 and TRBJ2-7; 10 bases agree with TRBD2. The CDR3 is made up of 14 amino acids. CDR1 SNHLY and CDR2 FYNNEI come from the germline V gene. V was clipped by 6 bases and J by 2 bases; unmatched bases: 4. CDR3 region: CASRRTSGTYEQYF. The DNA for the CDR3 is TGTGCCAGCAGACGGACTAGCGGCACCTACGAGCAGTACTTC. The full variable domain, completed using reference TRBV2 and TRBJ2-7, is EPEVTQTPSHQVTQMGQEVILRCVPISNHLYFYWYRQILGQKVEFLVSFYNNEISEKSEIFDDQFSVERPDGSNFTLKIRSTKLEDSAMYFCASRRTSGTYEQYFGPGTRLTVT.

This clone was detected only a few times. The chain has TRBV18 and TRBJ1-1, with 8 bases lining up with TRBD1. Germline loops: CDR1 KGHSH, CDR2 LQKENI. V trimming: 6 bases; J trimming: 1 base; junction bases outside the gene matches: 7. The CDR3 contains 15 residues. CDR3 in DNA: TGTGCCAGCTCCCGGGGGACAGGAAAGAACACTGAAGCTTTCTTT. Its protein is CASSRGTGKNTEAFF.

The rearrangement uses TRBV7-2 and TRBJ2-1, with unresolved D. The CDR3 is made up of 13 amino acids. Germline V gene sequence: CDR1 SGHTA, CDR2 FQGNSA. The ends were cut back, 1 base at V and 4 bases at J, with 5 bases in the middle. The CDR3 loop is CASSLVQYNEQFF. DNA of the CDR3: TGTGCCAGCAGCTTAGTACAGTACAATGAGCAGTTCTTC.

V gene TRBV18 combines with J gene TRBJ2-3; 7 bases align to TRBD2. Germline assignment: CDR1 KGHSH and CDR2 LQKENI. The CDR3 runs to 16 residues. J lost 3 bases, V lost 6 bases, and 12 bases had no gene match. CDR3 amino acids: CASSIRLPGGTDTQYF. The DNA of the CDR3 is TGTGCCAGCTCGATACGACTACCCGGGGGGACAGATACGCAGTATTTT.

This chain uses TRBV28 with TRBJ1-1, with D maybe TRBD1 (5 bases). Germline loops: CDR1 MDHEN, CDR2 SYDVKM. The ends were cut back, 5 bases at V and 0 bases at J, with 13 bases in the middle. The CDR3 is 15 amino acids. The chain's CDR3 is CASSRTQGMNTEAFF. Here the CDR3 DNA reads TGTGCCAGCAGTAGAACGCAGGGAATGAACACTGAAGCTTTCTTT.

In this sample, this clone turned up a few times. The rearrangement uses TRBV7-9 and TRBJ2-3; D may be TRBD1 (6 bases). With 11 bases removed from V and 5 bases from J, the gap between germline ends came to 8 bases. The CDR3 spans 10 residues. The germline gives CDR1 SEHNR, CDR2 FQNEAQ (reference sequence). In DNA, the CDR3 is TGTGCCGCAGGGGAAGATACGCAGTATTTT. Translation: CAAGEDTQYF.

This chain links TRBV2 with TRBJ1-1; D unclear. Trimming cost V 3 bases and J 0 bases, with 8 bases left between them. CDR3 length: 14 amino acids. The germline CDR1 and CDR2 sequences are SNHLY and FYNNEI. CDR3 amino acids: CASSEWLMNTEAFF. DNA of the CDR3: TGTGCCAGCAGTGAGTGGCTCATGAACACTGAAGCTTTCTTT.